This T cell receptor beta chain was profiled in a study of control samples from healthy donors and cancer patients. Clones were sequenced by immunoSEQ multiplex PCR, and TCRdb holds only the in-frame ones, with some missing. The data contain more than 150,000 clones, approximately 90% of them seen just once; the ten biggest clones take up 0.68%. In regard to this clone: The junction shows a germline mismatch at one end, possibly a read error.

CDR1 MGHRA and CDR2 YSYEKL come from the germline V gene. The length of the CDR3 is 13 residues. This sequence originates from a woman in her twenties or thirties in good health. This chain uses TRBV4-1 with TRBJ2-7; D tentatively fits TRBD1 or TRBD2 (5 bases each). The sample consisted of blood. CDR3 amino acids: CASSQVPGAEEYF. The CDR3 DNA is TGCGCCAGCAGCCAAGTCCCCGGGGCCGAGGAGTACTTC.